This T cell receptor beta chain was sequenced for a study of blood T cell repertoires in COVID-19. Looking at the study overall: The origin of the acute and convalescent COVID-19 samples was the United States, Italy and Spain. From T cells, B-cell-depleted T cells, or PBMCs came the material, which was cDNA or gDNA.

The CDR3 spans 14 residues. In the study's own analysis: Reference gene primer amplification yielded estimated nucleated cell counts. Measured with immunoSEQ multiplex PCR; TCRdb has only the in-frame clones, and not every one. That table gives V, J and clone size, and the DNA gave D and trimming. The top ten hold around 1.2% of the sample, which has about 310,000 clones, approximately 86% seen once. Sequenced sample: peripheral blood. The V and J genes are TRBV21-1 and TRBJ1-6. TRBV21-1 is tagged as a pseudogene. This TCR was sampled from a man between 65 and 85 years old with acute or convalescent COVID-19. The DNA for the CDR3 is TGTGCCAGCAGCCCTCTTACCTATAATTCACCCCTCCACTTT. It yields the protein CASSPLTYNSPLHF.